The 8 T cell receptor beta chains presented below share a single source sample, sequenced in a study of T-cell memory formation after mild COVID-19 (dated by TCRdb to the early 2020s). Library generation was performed with 5' RACE. The sequencing machine was an Illumina NovaSeq 6000. The public reads were reanalyzed by TCRdb: fastp trimming at Q25, MiXCR alignment, in-frame beta chains only. A single entry per CDR3 protein holds the most common genes and DNA from its merged rows. The sample table shows fewer than 450,000 distinct CDR3 sequences, and around a fifth are seen once. 12% of the sample comes from the top ten. The sample comprised PBMCs or a T cell subset sorted from them (not recorded which). The receptors originated from an adult woman who had mild COVID-19 (a few samples of this study predate the infection). The sample titles of this study are shuffled in the database, so cell type and time point are left out; the donor was told from shared clones.

This chain joins TRBV24-1 and TRBJ2-3; TRBD2 matches at 10 bases. After removal of 4 bases from V and 1 base from J, the junction contained 7 bases not matched to a gene. The V gene's germline CDR1 is KGHDR and CDR2 SFDVKD. The CDR3 is 17 residues long. The CDR3 is CATSDSLSGGRTDTQYF. CDR3 coding DNA: TGTGCCACCAGTGACTCCCTTAGCGGGGGGCGCACAGATACGCAGTATTTT.

There are many counts of this clonotype. The chain couples TRBV4-2 to TRBJ2-1; maybe TRBD2 (5 bases). This CDR3 is built from 16 residues. The germline CDR1 and CDR2 sequences are LGHNA and YNFKEQ. V lost 2 bases and J lost 0, with 11 bases in between. CDR3 DNA: TGTGCCAGCAGCCAACATTCGGGGAGCTCCTACAATGAGCAGTTCTTC. Residues: CASSQHSGSSYNEQFF.

This clonotype was seen more than once but under ten times. The chain uses TRBV2 and TRBJ2-7; the match to TRBD1 covers 8 bases. The CDR3 is made up of 13 amino acids. Germline loops: CDR1 SNHLY, CDR2 FYNNEI. V was clipped by 8 bases and J by 8 bases; unmatched bases: 11. The CDR3 loop reads CASGARDRFQQYF. Here the CDR3 DNA reads TGTGCCAGCGGAGCTCGGGACAGGTTCCAGCAGTACTTC.

The chain is built from TRBV7-9 and TRBJ2-2; TRBD1 aligns across 8 bases. CDR1 and CDR2 from the germline V gene are SEHNR and FQNEAQ (reference sequence). The CDR3 covers 16 residues. Trimming cost V 1 base and J 6 bases; bases outside gene matches: 7. The CDR3 loop is CASSLVETGAAGELFF. CDR3 nucleotide sequence: TGTGCCAGCAGCTTAGTGGAGACAGGGGCGGCCGGGGAGCTGTTTTTT.

The chain is built from TRBV7-3 and TRBJ2-3; 11 bases agree with TRBD2. V lost 3 bases and J lost 2; bases outside the gene matches: 1. This CDR3 has 15 amino acids. The germline V gene encodes CDR1 SGHTA and CDR2 FQGTGA. This CDR3 is CASSFSGRVTDTQYF. The CDR3 nucleotides read TGTGCCAGCAGCTTTAGCGGGAGGGTCACAGATACGCAGTATTTT. Supplemented by reference TRBV7-3 and TRBJ2-3, the full variable domain reads GAGVSQTPSNKVTEKGKYVELRCDPISGHTALYWYRQSLGQGPEFLIYFQGTGAADDSGLPNDRFFAVRPEGSVSTLKIQRTERGDSAVYLCASSFSGRVTDTQYFGPGTRLTVL.

This clonotype turned up a few times. The rearrangement links TRBV20-1 to TRBJ1-5; D is ambiguous. Trimming shortened V by 2 bases and J by 0 bases, and 8 bases separated the two germline ends. The length of the CDR3 is 14 residues. CDR1 DFQATT and CDR2 SNEGSKA come from the germline V gene (reference sequence). The CDR3 DNA reads TGCAGTGCTAGATTAGGGAATAGCAATCAGCCCCAGCATTTT. Its protein is CSARLGNSNQPQHF.

This chain links TRBV5-1 with TRBJ1-5, with TRBD1 identical over 10 bases. The V segment lost 0 bases and the J segment 2 bases; nucleotides outside the gene matches: 8. The V gene's germline CDR1 is SGHRS and CDR2 YFSETQ. This CDR3 spans 18 amino acids. The CDR3: CASSLVGQGLDGNQPQHF. The DNA of the CDR3 is TGCGCCAGCAGCTTGGTGGGACAGGGGCTGGATGGCAATCAGCCCCAGCATTTT.

This clonotype has just one count. The chain couples TRBV7-6 to TRBJ1-2, with TRBD1 identical over 10 bases. Germline values: CDR1 SGHVS, CDR2 FNYEAQ. V lost 5 bases, J lost 6 bases, and 12 bases stayed unmatched. This CDR3 has 16 residues. CDR3 loop: CASSPVDRGPKHGYTF. In DNA form, the CDR3 reads TGTGCCAGCAGCCCAGTCGACAGGGGGCCAAAACATGGCTACACCTTC.